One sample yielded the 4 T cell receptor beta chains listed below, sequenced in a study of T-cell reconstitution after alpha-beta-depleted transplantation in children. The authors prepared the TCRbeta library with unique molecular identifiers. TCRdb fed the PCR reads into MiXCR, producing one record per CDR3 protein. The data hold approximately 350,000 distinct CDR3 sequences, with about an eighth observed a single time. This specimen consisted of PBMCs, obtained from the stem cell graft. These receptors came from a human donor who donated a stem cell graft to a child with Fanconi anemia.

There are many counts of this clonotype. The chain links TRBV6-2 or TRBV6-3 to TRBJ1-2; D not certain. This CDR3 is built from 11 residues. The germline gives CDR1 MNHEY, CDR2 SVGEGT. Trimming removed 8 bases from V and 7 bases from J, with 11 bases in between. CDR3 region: CASGKGFGYTF. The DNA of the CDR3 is TGTGCCAGCGGGAAAGGTTTTGGCTACACCTTC.

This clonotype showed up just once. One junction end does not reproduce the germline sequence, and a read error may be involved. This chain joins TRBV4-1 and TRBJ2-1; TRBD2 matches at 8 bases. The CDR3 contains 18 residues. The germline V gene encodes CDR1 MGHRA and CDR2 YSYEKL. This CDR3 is CASSKDMKRGYLYNEQFF. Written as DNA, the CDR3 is TGCGCCAGCAGCAAAGATATGAAGCGGGGGTATCTCTACAATGAGCAGTTCTTC.

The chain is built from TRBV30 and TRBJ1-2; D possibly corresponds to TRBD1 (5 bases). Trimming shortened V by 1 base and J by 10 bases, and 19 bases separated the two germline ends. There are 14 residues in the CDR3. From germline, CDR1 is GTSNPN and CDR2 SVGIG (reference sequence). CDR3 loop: CAWSDFDLRTFYTF. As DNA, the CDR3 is TGTGCCTGGAGTGATTTTGACCTAAGGACATTCTACACCTTC.

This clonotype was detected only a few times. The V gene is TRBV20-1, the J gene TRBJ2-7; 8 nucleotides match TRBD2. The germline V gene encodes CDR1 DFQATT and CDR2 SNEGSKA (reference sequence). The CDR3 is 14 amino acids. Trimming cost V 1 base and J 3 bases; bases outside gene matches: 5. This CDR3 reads CSARVTGGGYEQYF. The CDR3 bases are TGCAGTGCTAGAGTCACGGGGGGGGGCTACGAGCAGTACTTC.